This TCR beta chain was documented in a study of CD8+CD57+ T cells in acquired aplastic anemia. Looking at the study overall: The study obtained an average of approximately 2.9 ug of DNA from sorted CD4+ and CD8+ cells.

The sample holds many counts of this clonotype. The antigen remains undetermined. The CDR3 runs 15 residues. V trimming: 0 bases; J trimming: 10 bases; junction bases outside the gene matches: 11. CDR1 DFQATT and CDR2 SNEGSKA come from the germline V gene (reference sequence). Genomic DNA, serving as template, underwent TCR beta VDJ and CDR3 profiling. A single record per CDR3 protein comes from TCRdb applying MiXCR to the reads. This table has 400,000 to 500,000 distinct CDR3 sequences, about 70% appearing once. Findings and caveats of the study: A significant difference in CD8+ Simpson's diversity between patients and controls was not found.

The clonotype was recovered from a human donor in good health, serving as a control. The chain employs TRBV20-1 and TRBJ1-1, with 10 nucleotides matching TRBD1. Sequencing used sorted CD4+, CD8+, or CD8+CD57+ T cells (not recorded which) from PBMCs. CDR3 in amino acids: CSARDSPGQGVGAFF. The CDR3 nucleotides read TGCAGTGCTAGAGATAGCCCCGGACAGGGGGTCGGAGCTTTCTTT.